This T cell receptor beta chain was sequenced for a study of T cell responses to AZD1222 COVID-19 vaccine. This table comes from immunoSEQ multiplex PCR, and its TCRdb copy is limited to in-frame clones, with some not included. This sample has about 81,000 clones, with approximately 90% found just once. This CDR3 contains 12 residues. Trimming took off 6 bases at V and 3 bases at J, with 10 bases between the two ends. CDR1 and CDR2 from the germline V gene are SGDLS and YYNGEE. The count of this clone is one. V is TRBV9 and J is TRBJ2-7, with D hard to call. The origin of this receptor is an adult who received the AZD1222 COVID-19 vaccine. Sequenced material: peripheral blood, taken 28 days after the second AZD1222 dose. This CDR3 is CASNKEGYEQYF. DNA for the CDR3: TGTGCCAGCAATAAAGAAGGCTACGAGCAGTACTTC.